These 26 T cell receptor beta chains came from one sample sequenced in a study of blood T cells in healthy people across ages. Through a sample-barcoded 5' primer and a J-beta primer mix, a second PCR was run for roughly 6 to 12 cycles. TCRdb redid the calling of the 5' RACE reads with MiXCR, one entry per CDR3 protein. The table has 1,800,000 or so distinct CDR3 sequences, 35% to 50% seen once. Sample: blood. These receptors were collected from a human donor in good health.

J is TRBJ2-6 and V is TRBV6-2 or TRBV6-3; weak D call: TRBD1 (6 bases). The V end was cut by 5 bases, the J end by 0 bases, with 11 bases between. Germline V gene lookup returns CDR1 MNHEY and CDR2 SVGEGT. The CDR3 covers 16 residues. The CDR3 is CASSQQGPSGANVLTF. The CDR3 region has the DNA TGTGCCAGCAGTCAACAGGGTCCCTCTGGGGCCAACGTCCTGACTTTC.

As for this clonotype: A read error may account for a junction end that differs from germline. V is TRBV6-2 or TRBV6-3 and J is TRBJ2-4, with D tentatively TRBD1 (5 bases). The CDR3 sequence is 13 residues long. Germline V gives CDR1 MNHEY, CDR2 SVGEGT. CDR3 protein: CTSSRPPGNIQYF. In DNA form, the CDR3 reads TGTACCAGCAGTCGACCCCCAGGGAACATTCAGTACTTC.

The J gene is TRBJ1-2, the V gene TRBV4-3; 12 bases are a match to TRBD1. Germline V lookup: CDR1 LGHNA, CDR2 YSLEER. This CDR3 has 19 residues. With 1 base clipped from V and 1 base from J, the junction kept 10 bases outside the gene matches. Written as DNA, the CDR3 is TGCGCCAGCAGCCAAGTAGCTCCGGGACAGGGGGCCAATAACTATGGCTACACCTTC. Its translation is CASSQVAPGQGANNYGYTF.

There are a few counts of this clonotype. The chain uses TRBV10-3 and TRBJ2-1; 10 nucleotides line up with TRBD1. Germline V gene lookup returns CDR1 ENHRY and CDR2 SYGVKD. There are 13 residues in the CDR3. Trimming cost V 5 bases and J 12 bases; bases outside gene matches: 7. This CDR3 reads CAISPLDRGPQFF. The CDR3 nucleotides read TGTGCCATCAGTCCTCTTGACAGGGGGCCGCAGTTCTTC.

The gene calls are TRBV12-3 or TRBV12-4 and TRBJ1-1; D is possibly TRBD1 (6 bases). The CDR3 contains 13 residues. Trimming removed 1 base from V and 7 bases from J, with 10 bases in between. CDR3 in amino acids: CASSLGQALEAFF. The CDR3 DNA sequence: TGTGCCAGCAGTTTAGGACAGGCGCTTGAAGCTTTCTTT.

CDR3 nucleotide sequence: TGTGCCAGCAGTGAATGGACAGGGGGCGGTGAAAAACTGTTTTTT. As protein: CASSEWTGGGEKLFF. This chain links TRBV25-1 with TRBJ1-4, with 11 bases lining up with TRBD1. The CDR3 has 15 amino acids. V lost 1 base to trimming and J lost 7 bases; unmatched junction nucleotides: 2. Germline CDR1 and CDR2: MGHDK and SYGVNS.

V gene TRBV20-1 combines with J gene TRBJ2-3; unclear D gene. The germline V and J ends were trimmed by 3 bases and 0 bases, with 7 bases remaining between them. The V gene's germline CDR1 is DFQATT and CDR2 SNEGSKA (reference sequence). The CDR3 covers 13 residues. CDR3 coding DNA: TGCAGTGCTAGGGTGGATAGCACAGATACGCAGTATTTT. This encodes CSARVDSTDTQYF.

V usage is TRBV6-6 and J usage is TRBJ1-5; tentatively, D is TRBD1 (6 bases). The CDR3 has 14 amino acids. Germline V gene data show CDR1 as MNHNY and CDR2 as SVGAGI (reference sequence). Trimming removed 7 bases at V and 4 bases at J, with 14 bases between. Written as DNA, the CDR3 is TGTGCCAGCACGGAGGGGGGTTATAATCAGCCCCAGCATTTT. Translated: CASTEGGYNQPQHF.

This chain links TRBV5-6 with TRBJ1-6; D unclear. V was shortened by 0 bases and J by 3 bases, with 10 bases between the two germline ends. Germline V CDR1 and CDR2: SGHDT, YYEEEE. The CDR3 covers 16 residues. CDR3 loop: CASSLASAGYNSPLHF. The DNA for the CDR3 is TGTGCCAGCAGCTTGGCCTCGGCCGGCTATAATTCACCCCTCCACTTT. The whole variable domain, filled in from reference TRBV5-6 and TRBJ1-6, reads DAGVTQSPTHLIKTRGQQVTLRCSPKSGHDTVSWYQQALGQGPQFIFQYYEEEERQRGNFPDRFSGHQFPNYSSELNVNALLLGDSALYLCASSLASAGYNSPLHFGNGTRLTVT.

This clonotype showed up just a few times. The chain combines TRBV5-1 with TRBJ2-3, with 11 bases identical to TRBD2. Looked up from germline, CDR1 is SGHRS and CDR2 is YFSETQ. Trimming took 3 bases from V and 4 from J; bases not matched to a gene: 10. The CDR3 length is 17 residues. The CDR3 DNA reads TGCGCCAGCAGCTCTAGCGGGGGGCCGGGGGACGCAGATACGCAGTATTTT. It is translated as CASSSSGGPGDADTQYF.

This clonotype was counted a few times. This rearrangement joins TRBV14 to TRBJ1-1, with D unresolved. This CDR3 comprises 13 residues. The germline CDR1 and CDR2 sequences are SGHDN and FVKESK. Trimming removed 6 bases at V and 0 bases at J, with 8 bases between. This CDR3 is CASRPGVNTEAFF. DNA for the CDR3: TGTGCCAGCAGGCCTGGTGTGAACACTGAAGCTTTCTTT.

This clonotype was seen a handful of times. The J gene is TRBJ1-1, the V gene TRBV9, with D maybe TRBD1 (6 bases). Trimming pared 4 bases from V and 5 bases from J, leaving 18 bases between. The germline gives CDR1 SGDLS, CDR2 YYNGEE. The CDR3 runs 15 residues. The CDR3 region is CASSPHGGSRTEAFF. The CDR3 DNA follows: TGTGCCAGCAGCCCTCACGGGGGCTCTCGAACTGAAGCTTTCTTT. The complete variable domain, with remaining parts taken from reference TRBV9 and TRBJ1-1, reads DSGVTQTPKHLITATGQRVTLRCSPRSGDLSVYWYQQSLDQGLQFLIQYYNGEERAKGNILERFSAQQFPDLHSELNLSSLELGDSALYFCASSPHGGSRTEAFFGQGTRLTVV.

This clonotype was picked up one time. The chain has TRBV9 and TRBJ2-1; D ambiguous. Germline V CDR1 and CDR2: SGDLS, YYNGEE. There are 13 residues in the CDR3. Deletions cut 1 base from V and 6 bases from J, with 8 bases between. The CDR3 DNA is TGTGCCAGCAGCGTAAGTCGGAGCAATGAGCAGTTCTTC. It codes for CASSVSRSNEQFF.

This clonotype has just a few counts. The rearrangement links TRBV29-1 to TRBJ1-5; TRBD1 matches at 8 bases. The germline V gene has CDR1 SQVTM and CDR2 ANQGSEA. Unmatched junction bases numbered 7, after V lost 6 bases and J lost 3 bases. The CDR3 has 14 residues. The CDR3 region is CSVAGTGVNQPQHF. CDR3 DNA sequence: TGCAGCGTAGCCGGGACAGGAGTCAATCAGCCCCAGCATTTT.

The chain uses TRBV15 and TRBJ1-1; D may be TRBD1 (5 bases). CDR3 length equals 16 residues. CDR1 is LNHNV and CDR2 is YYDKDF in the germline V gene (reference sequence). Trimming cost V 5 bases and J 4 bases, with 20 bases left between them. The CDR3 protein is CATSGFLPDGGTEAFF. CDR3 nucleotides: TGTGCCACCAGCGGATTTTTACCCGACGGGGGCACTGAAGCTTTCTTT.

The chain is built from TRBV2 and TRBJ1-4, with TRBD1 matching 7 bases. This CDR3 comprises 16 residues. After removal of 4 bases from V and 2 bases from J, the junction contained 7 bases not matched to a gene. Germline V gene lookup returns CDR1 SNHLY and CDR2 FYNNEI. The CDR3 reads CASSADPGQTNEKLFF. CDR3 DNA sequence: TGTGCCAGCAGTGCCGATCCGGGACAGACTAATGAAAAACTGTTTTTT. Full variable domain (remainder filled in from reference TRBV2 and TRBJ1-4): EPEVTQTPSHQVTQMGQEVILRCVPISNHLYFYWYRQILGQKVEFLVSFYNNEISEKSEIFDDQFSVERPDGSNFTLKIRSTKLEDSAMYFCASSADPGQTNEKLFFGSGTQLSVL.

The chain has TRBV20-1 and TRBJ2-1, with 7 bases that match TRBD1. CDR1 is DFQATT and CDR2 is SNEGSKA in the germline V gene (reference sequence). V was pared by 3 bases and J by 4 bases, with 12 bases of the junction left unmatched. The CDR3 spans 16 residues. The CDR3 DNA reads TGCAGTGCTAGGAGCCTCCGGGACAGCTTTTACAATGAGCAGTTCTTC. Translated: CSARSLRDSFYNEQFF.

This chain links TRBV7-2 with TRBJ2-7; 9 bases are a match to TRBD1. Trimming at V came to 5 bases and at J to 6 bases, leaving 14 bases not matched to a gene. The CDR3 totals 16 residues. Germline CDR1 SGHTA, CDR2 FQGNSA. The CDR3 here is CASSKTRGTGLREQYF. The CDR3 region has the DNA TGTGCCAGCAGCAAAACCAGAGGGACAGGGTTGCGCGAGCAGTACTTC.

The rearrangement links TRBV3-1 to TRBJ2-7; D is unresolved. The CDR3 totals 12 residues. V gave up 1 base and J gave up 3 bases, with 4 bases separating them. Germline loops: CDR1 LGHDT, CDR2 YNNKEL (reference sequence). The CDR3 sequence is CASSQVHYEQYF. The CDR3 DNA follows: TGTGCCAGCAGCCAAGTTCACTACGAGCAGTACTTC.

This clonotype has at least ten counts. The V call is TRBV7-9, the J call TRBJ2-5; D gene ambiguous. Germline V gives CDR1 SEHNR, CDR2 FQNEAQ (reference sequence). The CDR3 loop spans 14 amino acids. V lost 1 base to trimming and J lost 1 base, with 7 bases between them. The CDR3 nucleotides read TGTGCCAGCAGCTTAGGTACCTTCCAAGAGACCCAGTACTTC. Translated: CASSLGTFQETQYF.

The rearrangement uses TRBV6-2 or TRBV6-3 and TRBJ2-1; tentatively, D is TRBD2 (5 bases). The germline V and J ends were trimmed by 7 bases and 0 bases, with 16 bases remaining between them. The CDR3 extends over 16 amino acids. The germline V gene has CDR1 MNHEY and CDR2 SVGEGT. The CDR3 DNA follows: TGTGCCAGCACTTCAATCCTCCGGGGCTCCTACAATGAGCAGTTCTTC. Residues: CASTSILRGSYNEQFF.

The CDR3 DNA follows: TGTGCCAGCAGCTTAATACTACGAGTGGAGACCCAGTTCTTC. Its protein product is CASSLILRVETQFF. The genes are TRBV7-2 and TRBJ2-1; D is unclear. The CDR3 covers 14 residues. Between the trimmed V and J ends, which lost 2 bases and 13 bases, there was a span of 18 bases. The germline CDR1 and CDR2 sequences are SGHTA and FQGNSA.

This rearrangement joins TRBV7-9 to TRBJ2-3; D gene ambiguous. The germline CDR1 and CDR2 sequences are SEHNR and FQNEAQ (reference sequence). The CDR3 spans 15 residues. Trimming removed 2 bases from V and 7 bases from J, with 16 bases in between. CDR3 region: CASSLLYKSDNTQYF. Here the CDR3 DNA reads TGTGCCAGCAGCTTATTGTATAAGTCCGACAATACGCAGTATTTT.

The sample holds a few counts of this clonotype. V is TRBV11-2 and J is TRBJ2-7; maybe TRBD2 (8 bases). Between the trimmed V and J ends, which lost 1 base and 5 bases, there was a span of 15 bases. The CDR3 has 15 residues. Germline V gives CDR1 SGHAT, CDR2 FQNNGV. The CDR3 sequence is CASSLVSGGGDEQYF. The CDR3 DNA follows: TGTGCCAGCAGCTTAGTTTCGGGAGGGGGCGACGAGCAGTACTTC.

The V and J genes are TRBV27 and TRBJ2-5; 8 positions match TRBD2. In germline, CDR1 is MNHEY, CDR2 SMNVEV (reference sequence). V trimming: 0 bases; J trimming: 2 bases; junction bases outside the gene matches: 5. The CDR3 runs to 16 residues. The CDR3 reads CASSLSDSGAQETQYF. The CDR3 DNA sequence: TGTGCCAGCAGTTTATCCGATAGCGGGGCACAAGAGACCCAGTACTTC.

The V call is TRBV4-2, the J call TRBJ1-5, with TRBD1 matching over 7 bases. V trimming: 0 bases; J trimming: 7 bases; junction bases outside the gene matches: 6. The CDR3 is 15 residues long. Germline V gene sequence: CDR1 LGHNA, CDR2 YNFKEQ. Here the CDR3 DNA reads TGTGCCAGCAGCCAAGAAGGGCAGGGGGGACAGCCCCAGCATTTT. Translation gives CASSQEGQGGQPQHF.